Shown below are 2 T cell receptor beta chains from a single sample sequenced in a study of T cells in Graves' hyperthyroidism and ophthalmopathy. RNA transcripts served as the template for amplifying TCR beta CDR3 regions. In the first-round RT-PCR of the TCR CDR3, the HTBI primer set was used. TCRdb called the multiplex PCR reads again in MiXCR, with one record for every CDR3 protein. The sample gives over 350,000 distinct CDR3 sequences, over 12% of which show up once; 28% is in the top ten. Sequencing input: blood. The receptors stem from a man over 45 with Graves' ophthalmopathy.

On this clonotype itself: A much larger clonotype is one base distant, so this may be a read error. This chain uses TRBV20-1 with TRBJ2-7; D not certain. Germline CDR1 DFQATT, CDR2 SNEGSKA (reference sequence). The CDR3 has 13 residues. Trimming pared 5 bases from V and 1 base from J, leaving 12 bases between. As DNA, the CDR3 is TGCAGTGCTTCCGACACCTTATCCTACGAGCAGTACTTC. This codes for CSASDTLSYEQYF.

The rearrangement links TRBV9 to TRBJ2-7; 8 positions agree with TRBD1. CDR3 size: 14 residues. V lost 1 base to trimming and J lost 3 bases; unmatched junction nucleotides: 3. CDR1 is SGDLS and CDR2 is YYNGEE in the germline V gene. The CDR3 loop is CASSVTGGLYEQYF. The DNA for the CDR3 is TGTGCCAGCAGCGTAACAGGGGGTCTCTACGAGCAGTACTTC.